These 10 T cell receptor beta chains were sequenced from one sample in a study of OX40 agonist ivuxolimab in advanced cancers. The method was immunoSEQ multiplex PCR; TCRdb's version includes in-frame clones alone and lacks a portion of them. Among 62,000 or so clones, approximately 89% were seen once, and the ten largest hold roughly 1.9%. The sample in question was CD4+ or CD8+ T cells sorted from blood, obtained in a trial of the OX40 agonist ivuxolimab. Receptors were obtained from an adult with an advanced solid tumor such as melanoma, head and neck, liver or kidney cancer.

The count of this clone is one. This sequence joins TRBV2 and TRBJ2-2; TRBD2 agrees at 10 bases. The V gene end was trimmed by 2 bases and the J gene end by 7 bases; junction bases not matched to a gene: 10. The CDR3 loop spans 17 amino acids. Per the germline V gene, CDR1 is SNHLY and CDR2 is FYNNEI. CDR3 DNA: TGTGCCAGCAGTGAATGGCTAGCGGGGGCCTCCGGCGGGGAGCTGTTTTTT. It specifies CASSEWLAGASGGELFF.

This sequence joins TRBV2 and TRBJ2-6, with D unresolved. CDR3 length equals 13 residues. Germline V gives CDR1 SNHLY, CDR2 FYNNEI. Trimming took off 5 bases at V and 4 bases at J, with 6 bases between the two ends. CDR3 sequence (DNA): TGTGCCAGCAGTTCAACCGGGGCCAACGTCCTGACTTTC. Translated: CASSSTGANVLTF.

This chain joins TRBV6-1 and TRBJ1-1; D remains ambiguous. Germline V CDR1 and CDR2: MNHNS, SASEGT. This CDR3 region has 11 residues. The V end was cut by 6 bases, the J end by 2 bases, with 4 bases between. The CDR3 region is CASRTNTEAFF. The CDR3 DNA sequence: TGTGCCAGCAGGACAAACACTGAAGCTTTCTTT.

The V and J genes are TRBV7-6 and TRBJ2-5; D may be TRBD1 (6 bases). The CDR3 is made up of 13 amino acids. Germline V CDR1 and CDR2: SGHVS, FNYEAQ. The germline V and J ends were trimmed by 8 bases and 5 bases, with 15 bases remaining between them. The CDR3 nucleotides are TGTGCCAGCCGCCAGGGGTTGCAGGAGACCCAGTACTTC. As protein: CASRQGLQETQYF.

V and J are TRBV27 and TRBJ1-6, with 8 bases lining up with TRBD1. The CDR3 has 15 amino acids. The ends lost 11 bases at V and 9 bases at J; junction bases unmatched: 15. The germline CDR1 and CDR2 sequences are MNHEY and SMNVEV (reference sequence). This CDR3 reads CASRAGGVGTSPLHF. The CDR3 nucleotides read TGTGCCTCCCGAGCAGGGGGCGTAGGGACTTCACCCCTCCACTTT.

The chain links TRBV7-2 to TRBJ1-5, with D uncertain. The V end lost 5 bases, the J end lost 4 bases, and 12 bases lay between the germline ends. Germline CDR1 is SGHTA and CDR2 is FQGNSA. The CDR3 has 14 residues. CDR3 residues: CASSRAIGNQPQHF. CDR3 bases: TGTGCCAGCAGCCGGGCAATTGGGAATCAGCCCCAGCATTTT. Full variable domain (outside the CDR3, taken from reference TRBV7-2 and TRBJ1-5): GAGVSQSPSNKVTEKGKDVELRCDPISGHTALYWYRQSLGQGLEFLIYFQGNSAPDKSGLPSDRFSAERTGGSVSTLTIQRTQQEDSAVYLCASSRAIGNQPQHFGDGTRLSIL.

The rearrangement uses TRBV7-2 and TRBJ2-5, with no clear D. Trimming pared 5 bases from V and 4 bases from J, leaving 11 bases between. This CDR3 comprises 13 residues. CDR1 is SGHTA, CDR2 FQGNSA, per germline. CDR3 DNA sequence: TGTGCCAGCAGCGCCGTGATGGTAGAGACCCAGTACTTC. Translated: CASSAVMVETQYF.

This clone was observed once. The chain recombines TRBV5-4 with TRBJ1-6, with TRBD1 identical over 9 bases. Germline V lookup: CDR1 SGHNT, CDR2 YYREEE (reference sequence). V was pared by 4 bases and J by 10 bases, with 6 bases of the junction left unmatched. The CDR3 is made up of 14 amino acids. This CDR3 is CASSTGQGWSPLHF. Written as DNA, the CDR3 is TGTGCCAGCAGCACGGGACAGGGTTGGTCACCCCTCCACTTT.

The rearrangement joins TRBV10-3 to TRBJ2-7; a weak D match, TRBD1 (6 bases). This CDR3 spans 15 amino acids. The V and J ends lost 11 bases and 4 bases respectively, with 24 bases between them. Germline values: CDR1 ENHRY, CDR2 SYGVKD. The CDR3 spells CASDRTGHGLYEQYF. As DNA, the CDR3 is TGTGCCTCGGACCGAACAGGGCATGGTCTTTACGAGCAGTACTTC.

The V gene is TRBV5-1, the J gene TRBJ1-1, with no clear D. This CDR3 contains 15 residues. CDR1 is SGHRS and CDR2 is YFSETQ in the germline V gene. Trimming removed 0 bases at V and 1 base at J, with 10 bases between. As DNA, the CDR3 is TGCGCCAGCAGCTTGGAAGTAGGGTCGAACACTGAAGCTTTCTTT. It translates to CASSLEVGSNTEAFF.